This entry lists 29 T cell receptor beta chains sequenced from one sample in a study of cytomegalovirus exposure and HLA in healthy donors. The PCR contained 60 Vbeta and 13 Jbeta primers. The repertoire was sequenced with immunoSEQ multiplex PCR; TCRdb's copy has only in-frame clones and lacks some. The sample yields 35,000 to 45,000 clones, approximately 52% seen once. Sequenced input: PBMCs. These receptors were collected from a human donor in good health.

There are a few counts of this clone. The chain is built from TRBV9 and TRBJ1-3; D is unresolved. The CDR3 totals 13 residues. Trimming took off 4 bases at V and 4 bases at J, with 9 bases between the two ends. Germline assignment: CDR1 SGDLS and CDR2 YYNGEE. The CDR3 loop reads CASSLNWGNTIYF. The CDR3 DNA is TGTGCCAGCAGCTTAAACTGGGGAAACACCATATATTTT.

A single count supports this clone. The chain joins TRBV2 to TRBJ2-3; weak D call: TRBD1 (7 bases). Germline-derived CDR1 and CDR2 are SNHLY and FYNNEI. V shed 10 bases and J shed 2 bases, with 16 bases lying between them. The CDR3 extends over 14 amino acids. The CDR3 coding sequence is TGTGCCACCCTTAACAGGGGACTCACAGATACGCAGTATTTT. The encoded protein is CATLNRGLTDTQYF. Full variable domain (remainder filled in from reference TRBV2 and TRBJ2-3): EPEVTQTPSHQVTQMGQEVILRCVPISNHLYFYWYRQILGQKVEFLVSFYNNEISEKSEIFDDQFSVERPDGSNFTLKIRSTKLEDSAMYFCATLNRGLTDTQYFGPGTRLTVL.

The chain is built from TRBV7-8 and TRBJ1-3; D perhaps matches TRBD1 (5 bases). The germline gives CDR1 SGHVS, CDR2 FQNEAQ. The CDR3 contains 15 residues. The V end lost 3 bases, the J end lost 0 bases, and 9 bases lay between the germline ends. The CDR3, as DNA: TGTGCCAGCAGCTTCAGGGTTCTCTCTGGAAACACCATATATTTT. Its translation is CASSFRVLSGNTIYF.

This clone occurred once. The chain has TRBV18 and TRBJ2-2, with a tentative D call TRBD1 (6 bases). CDR3 length: 15 residues. Germline assignment: CDR1 KGHSH and CDR2 LQKENI. The germline V and J ends were trimmed by 6 bases and 8 bases, with 19 bases remaining between them. The CDR3 loop reads CASSPLGQITGELFF. DNA for the CDR3: TGTGCCAGCTCGCCTCTCGGACAGATAACTGGGGAGCTGTTTTTT.

V gene TRBV7-2 combines with J gene TRBJ1-5; D is perhaps TRBD1 (6 bases). Deletions cut 5 bases from V and 0 bases from J, with 14 bases between. This CDR3 contains 16 residues. CDR1 and CDR2 (germline): SGHTA, FQGNSA. CDR3: CASSPGHINSNQPQHF. The CDR3 region has the DNA TGTGCCAGCAGCCCGGGACATATCAATAGCAATCAGCCCCAGCATTTT.

The genes are TRBV7-2 and TRBJ2-2; 7 bases are a match to TRBD2. The J segment lost 3 bases and the V segment lost 0 bases, leaving 1 base of the junction unmatched. The V gene's germline CDR1 is SGHTA and CDR2 FQGNSA. This CDR3 region has 15 residues. The CDR3 protein is CASSLAREYTGELFF. The CDR3 DNA is TGTGCCAGCAGCTTAGCGCGGGAGTACACCGGGGAGCTGTTTTTT. Based on the CDR3 plus reference TRBV7-2 and TRBJ2-2, the full variable domain is GAGVSQSPSNKVTEKGKDVELRCDPISGHTALYWYRQSLGQGLEFLIYFQGNSAPDKSGLPSDRFSAERTGGSVSTLTIQRTQQEDSAVYLCASSLAREYTGELFFGEGSRLTVL.

This sequence joins TRBV28 and TRBJ1-2, with 11 bases identical to TRBD1. CDR1 and CDR2 (germline): MDHEN, SYDVKM. The CDR3 sequence is 15 residues long. V lost 3 bases to trimming and J lost 6 bases; unmatched junction nucleotides: 6. The CDR3 sequence: CASSLGDRGNHGYTF. In DNA, the CDR3 is TGTGCCAGCAGTTTGGGGGACAGGGGGAATCATGGCTACACCTTC.

The J gene is TRBJ1-5, the V gene TRBV9, with D perhaps matching TRBD1 (6 bases). The V gene's germline CDR1 is SGDLS and CDR2 YYNGEE. This CDR3 spans 14 amino acids. Trimming stripped 0 bases from V and 3 bases from J, with 7 bases between. The DNA for the CDR3 is TGTGCCAGCAGCGTAGGGGACACCAATCAGCCCCAGCATTTT. It codes for CASSVGDTNQPQHF.

This sequence joins TRBV19 and TRBJ2-1; the match to TRBD2 covers 9 bases. CDR1 LNHDA and CDR2 SQIVND come from the germline V gene (reference sequence). The CDR3 has 15 amino acids. V was pared by 3 bases and J by 8 bases, with 8 bases of the junction left unmatched. The CDR3 DNA is TGTGCCAGTAGTATTCAGGCGGGAGGGAGGTATGAGCAGTTCTTC. Translating it yields CASSIQAGGRYEQFF.

In this sample, this clone turned up a few times. CDR3 protein: CASSLAGTDLYEQYF. The CDR3 DNA is TGTGCCAGCAGCTTAGCCGGGACAGACCTTTACGAGCAGTACTTC. This chain joins TRBV11-2 and TRBJ2-7, with 7 bases identical to TRBD1. The CDR3 runs to 15 residues. The germline CDR1 and CDR2 sequences are SGHAT and FQNNGV. The V segment lost 1 base and the J segment 4 bases; nucleotides outside the gene matches: 7. Variable domain in full (rest from reference TRBV11-2 and TRBJ2-7): EAGVAQSPRYKIIEKRQSVAFWCNPISGHATLYWYQQILGQGPKLLIQFQNNGVVDDSQLPKDRFSAERLKGVDSTLKIQPAKLEDSAVYLCASSLAGTDLYEQYFGPGTRLTVT.

There are a few counts of this clone. J is TRBJ2-2 and V is TRBV4-2, with D uncertain. Germline V gene lookup returns CDR1 LGHNA and CDR2 YNFKEQ. The CDR3 loop spans 14 amino acids. Trimming removed 0 bases at V and 1 base at J, with 3 bases between. The CDR3 reads CASSQDKNTGELFF. The CDR3 nucleotides read TGTGCCAGCAGCCAAGATAAGAACACCGGGGAGCTGTTTTTT.

This clone was seen a few times. The V gene is TRBV4-2, the J gene TRBJ1-5; D perhaps matches TRBD1 (6 bases). CDR3 size: 15 residues. Trimming stripped 3 bases from V and 4 bases from J, with 13 bases between. CDR1 is LGHNA and CDR2 is YNFKEQ in the germline V gene. CDR3 residues: CASSQRTALNQPQHF. The CDR3, as DNA: TGTGCCAGCAGCCAGAGGACAGCATTAAATCAGCCCCAGCATTTT.

The genes are TRBV5-4 and TRBJ2-5; 7 positions agree with TRBD1. This CDR3 is 14 amino acids long. Germline V lookup: CDR1 SGHNT, CDR2 YYREEE (reference sequence). Germline trimming cut 2 bases from V and 2 bases from J; bases unmatched to any gene: 3. The CDR3, as DNA: TGTGCCAGCAGCTTCCGGGGACAGCAAGAGACCCAGTACTTC. Encoded protein: CASSFRGQQETQYF.

The V gene is TRBV7-2, the J gene TRBJ1-6; 11 positions agree with TRBD1. After removal of 4 bases from V and 12 bases from J, the junction contained 8 bases not matched to a gene. CDR1 and CDR2 from the germline V gene are SGHTA and FQGNSA. This CDR3 region has 15 residues. CDR3 nucleotide sequence: TGTGCCAGCAGCTACGGACAGGGGGCAGGAAAACCCCTCCACTTT. This gives the protein CASSYGQGAGKPLHF.

The CDR3 region has the DNA TGTGCCAGCAGTGACTCGCCACAAAACTATGGCTACACCTTC. This encodes CASSDSPQNYGYTF. V and J are TRBV6-4 and TRBJ1-2; D gene unclear. CDR3 length equals 14 residues. V lost 0 bases and J lost 2, with 7 bases in between. Germline CDR1 MRHNA, CDR2 SNTAGT.

This rearrangement joins TRBV5-4 to TRBJ1-5; D gene ambiguous. CDR1 is SGHNT, CDR2 YYREEE, per germline (reference sequence). The CDR3 spans 16 residues. Trimming pared 4 bases from V and 4 bases from J, leaving 18 bases between. The CDR3 DNA reads TGTGCCAGCAGCCATACCATTGCTGGAGAGAATCAGCCCCAGCATTTT. It encodes CASSHTIAGENQPQHF.

The V gene is TRBV13, the J gene TRBJ2-3, with 9 bases lining up with TRBD1. Per the germline V gene, CDR1 is PRHDT and CDR2 is FYEKMQ (reference sequence). The CDR3 has 15 residues. V dropped 4 bases and J dropped 4; count of bases not matched to a gene: 6. In nucleotides, the CDR3 is TGTGCCAGCAGCTCACGGGACAGGGTAGCAGATACGCAGTATTTT. Translation: CASSSRDRVADTQYF.

This clone was counted once. This chain joins TRBV4-2 and TRBJ1-3; the match to TRBD1 covers 12 bases. The CDR3 covers 15 residues. Germline V lookup: CDR1 LGHNA, CDR2 YNFKEQ. The V gene end was trimmed by 2 bases and the J gene end by 8 bases; junction bases not matched to a gene: 4. The CDR3 loop reads CASSQMGQGAYTIYF. The CDR3 DNA reads as TGTGCCAGCAGCCAAATGGGACAGGGGGCATACACCATATATTTT.

The rearrangement joins TRBV2 to TRBJ2-3, with D possibly matching TRBD2 (6 bases). Between the trimmed V and J ends, which lost 7 bases and 0 bases, there was a span of 11 bases. CDR1 is SNHLY, CDR2 FYNNEI, per germline. CDR3 size: 14 residues. The CDR3 reads CASKKGTSTDTQYF. In DNA form, the CDR3 reads TGTGCCAGCAAAAAGGGGACTAGCACAGATACGCAGTATTTT.

This clone has only a few counts. The rearrangement links TRBV27 to TRBJ2-5; TRBD1 agrees at 7 bases. The J call may be incorrect, as the DNA end agrees better with TRBJ2-7. CDR3 length equals 15 residues. The germline V gene encodes CDR1 MNHEY and CDR2 SMNVEV (reference sequence). CDR3 in DNA: TGTGCCAGCAGTTTATCTTGGACAGGATGGTACGAGCAGTACTTC. This encodes CASSLSWTGWYEQYF.

This clone was seen once. The J gene is TRBJ1-1, the V gene TRBV6-1; 7 bases fit TRBD1. This CDR3 has 14 amino acids. V shed 6 bases, J shed 10 bases, and the junction held 14 bases outside the gene matches. Looked up from germline, CDR1 is MNHNS and CDR2 is SASEGT. The CDR3 reads CASRPYTGDRGAFF. The CDR3 DNA reads TGTGCCAGCAGACCTTATACAGGGGATAGGGGAGCTTTCTTT.

J is TRBJ1-4 and V is TRBV7-8; TRBD1 is a possible D gene (5 bases). V shed 5 bases and J shed 8 bases, with 15 bases lying between them. The length of the CDR3 is 14 residues. CDR1 SGHVS and CDR2 FQNEAQ come from the germline V gene. CDR3 residues: CASSLWGGGEKLFF. The DNA of the CDR3 is TGTGCCAGCAGCCTTTGGGGGGGTGGGGAAAAACTGTTTTTT.

The chain carries TRBV7-2 and TRBJ2-2, with D perhaps TRBD2 (5 bases). CDR3 length: 16 amino acids. The V and J ends lost 6 bases and 0 bases respectively, with 14 bases between them. CDR1 SGHTA and CDR2 FQGNSA come from the germline V gene. Here the CDR3 reads CASSTPTMPNTGELFF. CDR3 DNA: TGTGCCAGCAGTACTCCGACTATGCCGAACACCGGGGAGCTGTTTTTT.

The V and J genes are TRBV29-1 and TRBJ2-5; tentatively, D is TRBD2 (5 bases). The DNA end is more similar to TRBJ2-7, so the J call may be wrong. The CDR3 runs 13 residues. Germline-derived CDR1 and CDR2 are SQVTM and ANQGSEA. In DNA, the CDR3 is TGCAGCGTTGAAGCGCGGGCTGGATACGAGCAGTACTTC. Protein product: CSVEARAGYEQYF.

DNA of the CDR3: TGTGCCAGCTCACCGGGACTTACCTACTCTGGGGCCAACGTCCTGACTTTC. It yields the protein CASSPGLTYSGANVLTF. The chain combines TRBV18 with TRBJ2-6, with D possibly TRBD2 on 6 matching bases. V dropped 3 bases and J dropped 0 bases, with 12 bases sitting between them. From germline, CDR1 is KGHSH and CDR2 LQKENI. The CDR3 runs 17 residues. The full variable domain, completed using reference TRBV18 and TRBJ2-6, is NAGVMQNPRHLVRRRGQEARLRCSPMKGHSHVYWYRQLPEEGLKFMVYLQKENIIDESGMPKERFSAEFPKEGPSILRIQQVVRGDSAAYFCASSPGLTYSGANVLTFGAGSRLTVL.

The gene calls are TRBV27 and TRBJ1-1; no firm D call. This CDR3 spans 14 amino acids. Trimming took 7 bases from V and 1 from J, leaving 13 bases between them. Germline V gives CDR1 MNHEY, CDR2 SMNVEV (reference sequence). In nucleotides, the CDR3 is TGTGCCAGCAACCCCCTGCGTGAGAACACTGAAGCTTTCTTT. Amino acid sequence: CASNPLRENTEAFF.

The count of this clone is one. One end of the junction is discordant with germline, which a read error may explain. Other DNA sequences within the sample encode an identical CDR3. The chain has TRBV5-4 and TRBJ2-1, with TRBD2 matching over 9 bases. Germline CDR1 and CDR2: SGHNT and YYREEE (reference sequence). This CDR3 contains 16 residues. CDR3 in amino acids: CASSLEGGGARNEQFF. The CDR3 DNA sequence: TGTGCCAGCAGTTTGGAGGGCGGGGGGGCCCGCAATGAGCAGTTCTTC.

Worth noting for this clone: The same CDR3 can be traced to other DNA sequences in this sample. The chain uses TRBV9 and TRBJ2-7; 10 bases match TRBD2. Germline V gives CDR1 SGDLS, CDR2 YYNGEE. The CDR3 is made up of 15 amino acids. With V trimmed by 4 bases and J by 4 bases, 8 bases remained unmatched. The CDR3 region is CASSFGLAEPYEQYF. CDR3 coding DNA: TGTGCCAGCAGCTTCGGACTAGCGGAGCCTTACGAGCAGTACTTC. The whole variable domain, filled in from reference TRBV9 and TRBJ2-7, reads DSGVTQTPKHLITATGQRVTLRCSPRSGDLSVYWYQQSLDQGLQFLIQYYNGEERAKGNILERFSAQQFPDLHSELNLSSLELGDSALYFCASSFGLAEPYEQYFGPGTRLTVT.

The sample holds one count of this clone. The rearrangement uses TRBV10-3 and TRBJ2-6; possibly TRBD2 for D (7 bases). V gave up 4 bases and J gave up 3 bases, with 13 bases separating them. The length of the CDR3 is 16 residues. Germline CDR1 reads ENHRY; CDR2 reads SYGVKD. CDR3 DNA sequence: TGTGCCATCAGTGGGGAGGGGGGACGTGGGGCCAACGTCCTGACTTTC. Amino acid sequence: CAISGEGGRGANVLTF.